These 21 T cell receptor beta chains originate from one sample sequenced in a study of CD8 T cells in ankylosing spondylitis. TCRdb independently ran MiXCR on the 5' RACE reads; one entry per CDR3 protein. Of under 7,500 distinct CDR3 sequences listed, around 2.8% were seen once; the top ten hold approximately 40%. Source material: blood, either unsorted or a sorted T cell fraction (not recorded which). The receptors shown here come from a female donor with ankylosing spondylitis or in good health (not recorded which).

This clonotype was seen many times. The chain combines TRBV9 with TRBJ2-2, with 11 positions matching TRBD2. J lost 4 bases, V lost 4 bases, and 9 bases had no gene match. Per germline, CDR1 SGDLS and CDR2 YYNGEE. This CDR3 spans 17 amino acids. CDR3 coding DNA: TGTGCCAGCAGCTCTAGCGGGGGGACGGTTCCCACCGGGGAGCTGTTTTTT. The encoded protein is CASSSSGGTVPTGELFF.

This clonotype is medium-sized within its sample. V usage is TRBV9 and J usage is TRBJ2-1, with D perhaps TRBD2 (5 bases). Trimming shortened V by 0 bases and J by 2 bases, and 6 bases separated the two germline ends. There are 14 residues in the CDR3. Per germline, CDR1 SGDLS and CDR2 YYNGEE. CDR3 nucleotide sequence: TGTGCCAGCAGCGTAGGGACTCCCTACAATGAGCAGTTCTTC. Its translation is CASSVGTPYNEQFF.

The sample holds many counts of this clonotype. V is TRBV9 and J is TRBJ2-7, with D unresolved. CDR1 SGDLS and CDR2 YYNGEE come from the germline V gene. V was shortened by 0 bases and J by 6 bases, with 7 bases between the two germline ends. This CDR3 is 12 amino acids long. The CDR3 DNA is TGTGCCAGCAGCGTAGAGGGTGGCGAGCAGTACTTC. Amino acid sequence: CASSVEGGEQYF.

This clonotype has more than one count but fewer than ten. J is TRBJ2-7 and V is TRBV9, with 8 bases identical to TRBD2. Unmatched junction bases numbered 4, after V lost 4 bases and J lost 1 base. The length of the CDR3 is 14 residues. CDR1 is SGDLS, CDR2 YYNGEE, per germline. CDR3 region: CASSSGTRSYEQYF. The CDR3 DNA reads TGTGCCAGCAGCTCCGGGACTAGGTCCTACGAGCAGTACTTC. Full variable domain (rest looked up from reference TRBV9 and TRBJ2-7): DSGVTQTPKHLITATGQRVTLRCSPRSGDLSVYWYQQSLDQGLQFLIQYYNGEERAKGNILERFSAQQFPDLHSELNLSSLELGDSALYFCASSSGTRSYEQYFGPGTRLTVT.

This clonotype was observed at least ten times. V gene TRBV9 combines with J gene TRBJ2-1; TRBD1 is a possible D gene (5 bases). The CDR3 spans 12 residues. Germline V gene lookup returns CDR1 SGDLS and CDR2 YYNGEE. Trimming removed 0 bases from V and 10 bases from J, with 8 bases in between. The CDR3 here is CASSVVAGEQFF. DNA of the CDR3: TGTGCCAGCAGCGTAGTGGCAGGGGAGCAGTTCTTC.

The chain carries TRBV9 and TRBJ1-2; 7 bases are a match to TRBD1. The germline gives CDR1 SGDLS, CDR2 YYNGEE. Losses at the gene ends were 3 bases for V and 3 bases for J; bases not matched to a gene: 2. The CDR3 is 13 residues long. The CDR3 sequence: CASSEGADYGYTF. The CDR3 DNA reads TGTGCCAGCAGCGAGGGGGCCGACTATGGCTACACCTTC.

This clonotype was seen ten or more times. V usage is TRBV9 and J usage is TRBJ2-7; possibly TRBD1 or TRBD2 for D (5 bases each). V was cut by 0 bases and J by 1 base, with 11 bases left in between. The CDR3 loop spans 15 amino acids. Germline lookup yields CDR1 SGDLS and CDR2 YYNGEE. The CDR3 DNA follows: TGTGCCAGCAGCGTAGCAGGGACCCTATCCTACGAGCAGTACTTC. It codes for CASSVAGTLSYEQYF.

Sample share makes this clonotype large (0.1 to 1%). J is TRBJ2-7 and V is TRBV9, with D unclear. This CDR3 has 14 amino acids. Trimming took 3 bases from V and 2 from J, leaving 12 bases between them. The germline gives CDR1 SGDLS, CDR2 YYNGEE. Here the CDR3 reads CASSAPHRPYEQYF. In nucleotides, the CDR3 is TGTGCCAGCAGCGCGCCCCACCGGCCCTACGAGCAGTACTTC.

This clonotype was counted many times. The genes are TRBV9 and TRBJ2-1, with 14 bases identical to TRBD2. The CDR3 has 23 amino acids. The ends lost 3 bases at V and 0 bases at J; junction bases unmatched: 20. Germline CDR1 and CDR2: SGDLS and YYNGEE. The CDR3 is CASSAPITNPTSGRAPSYNEQFF. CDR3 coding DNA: TGTGCCAGCAGCGCGCCGATTACAAACCCGACTAGCGGGAGGGCTCCCTCCTACAATGAGCAGTTCTTC.

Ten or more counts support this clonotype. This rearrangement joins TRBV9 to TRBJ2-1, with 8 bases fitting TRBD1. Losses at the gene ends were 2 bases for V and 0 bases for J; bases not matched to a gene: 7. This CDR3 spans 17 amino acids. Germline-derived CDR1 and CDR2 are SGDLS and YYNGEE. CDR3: CASSVRDRPSSYNEQFF. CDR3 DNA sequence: TGTGCCAGCAGCGTTAGGGACAGGCCGAGCTCCTACAATGAGCAGTTCTTC.

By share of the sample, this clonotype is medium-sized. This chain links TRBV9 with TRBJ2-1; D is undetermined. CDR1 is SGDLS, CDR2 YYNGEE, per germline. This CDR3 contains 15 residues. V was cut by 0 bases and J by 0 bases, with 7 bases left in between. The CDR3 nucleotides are TGTGCCAGCAGCGTAGCCACCAGCTCCTACAATGAGCAGTTCTTC. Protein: CASSVATSSYNEQFF.

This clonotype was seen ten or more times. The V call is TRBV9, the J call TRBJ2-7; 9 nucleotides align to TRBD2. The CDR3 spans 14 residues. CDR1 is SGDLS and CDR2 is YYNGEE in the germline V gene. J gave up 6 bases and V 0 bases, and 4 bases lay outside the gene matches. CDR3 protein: CASSVDSGRGEQYF. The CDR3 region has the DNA TGTGCCAGCAGCGTAGATAGCGGGAGAGGCGAGCAGTACTTC.

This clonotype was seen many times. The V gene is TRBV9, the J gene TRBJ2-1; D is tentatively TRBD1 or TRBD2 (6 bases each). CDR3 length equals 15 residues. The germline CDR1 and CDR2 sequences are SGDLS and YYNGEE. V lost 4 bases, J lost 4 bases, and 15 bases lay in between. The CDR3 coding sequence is TGTGCCAGCAGCCTCGCGAGGAGGGGGTACAATGAGCAGTTCTTC. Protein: CASSLARRGYNEQFF.

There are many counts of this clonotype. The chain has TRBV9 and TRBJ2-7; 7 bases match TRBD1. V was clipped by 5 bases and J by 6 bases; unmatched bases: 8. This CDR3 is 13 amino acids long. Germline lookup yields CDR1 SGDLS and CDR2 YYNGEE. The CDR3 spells CASSTEGAGEQYF. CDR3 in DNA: TGTGCCAGCAGTACCGAGGGGGCTGGCGAGCAGTACTTC.

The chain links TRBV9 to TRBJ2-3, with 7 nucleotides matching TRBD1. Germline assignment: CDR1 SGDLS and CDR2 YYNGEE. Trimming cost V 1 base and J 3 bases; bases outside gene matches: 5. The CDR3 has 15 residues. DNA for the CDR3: TGTGCCAGCAGCGTAAGGCAGGGGGAAACAGATACGCAGTATTTT. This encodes CASSVRQGETDTQYF.

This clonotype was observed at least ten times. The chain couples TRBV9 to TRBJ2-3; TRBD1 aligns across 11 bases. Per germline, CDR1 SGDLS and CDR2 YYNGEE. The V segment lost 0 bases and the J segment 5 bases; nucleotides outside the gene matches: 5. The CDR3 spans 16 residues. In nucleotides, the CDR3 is TGTGCCAGCAGCGTAGCTGGACAGGGGGCGATAGATACGCAGTATTTT. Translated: CASSVAGQGAIDTQYF. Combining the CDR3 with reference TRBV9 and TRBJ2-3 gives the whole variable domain DSGVTQTPKHLITATGQRVTLRCSPRSGDLSVYWYQQSLDQGLQFLIQYYNGEERAKGNILERFSAQQFPDLHSELNLSSLELGDSALYFCASSVAGQGAIDTQYFGPGTRLTVL.

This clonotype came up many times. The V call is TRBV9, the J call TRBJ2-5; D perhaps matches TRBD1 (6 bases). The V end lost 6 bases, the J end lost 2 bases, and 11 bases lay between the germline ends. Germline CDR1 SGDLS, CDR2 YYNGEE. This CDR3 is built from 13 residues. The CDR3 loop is CASTRGGQETQYF. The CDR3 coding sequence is TGTGCCAGCACCAGAGGGGGTCAAGAGACCCAGTACTTC.

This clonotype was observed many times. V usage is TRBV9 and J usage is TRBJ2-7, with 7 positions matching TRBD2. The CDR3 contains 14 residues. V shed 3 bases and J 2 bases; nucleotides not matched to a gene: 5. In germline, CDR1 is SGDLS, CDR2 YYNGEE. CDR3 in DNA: TGTGCCAGCAGCGCGTCAGCGGGACCCTACGAGCAGTACTTC. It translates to CASSASAGPYEQYF.

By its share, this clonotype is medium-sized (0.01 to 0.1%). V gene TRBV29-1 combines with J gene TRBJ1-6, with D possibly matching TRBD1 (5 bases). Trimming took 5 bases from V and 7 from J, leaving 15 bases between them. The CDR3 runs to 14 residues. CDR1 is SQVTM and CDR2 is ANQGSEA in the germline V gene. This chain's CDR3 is CSVWGRKPNSPLHF. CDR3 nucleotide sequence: TGCAGCGTTTGGGGCAGGAAGCCGAATTCACCCCTCCACTTT. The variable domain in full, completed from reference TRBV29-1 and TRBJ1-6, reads SAVISQKPSRDICQRGTSLTIQCQVDSQVTMMFWYRQQPGQSLTLIATANQGSEATYESGFVIDKFPISRPNLTFSTLTVSNMSPEDSSIYLCSVWGRKPNSPLHFGNGTRLTVT.

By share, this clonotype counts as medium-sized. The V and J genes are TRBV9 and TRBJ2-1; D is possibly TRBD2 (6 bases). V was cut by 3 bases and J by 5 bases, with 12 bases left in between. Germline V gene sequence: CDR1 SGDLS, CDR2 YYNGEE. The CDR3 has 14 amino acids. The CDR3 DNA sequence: TGTGCCAGCAGCGACCCGCGCGGGAACAATGAGCAGTTCTTC. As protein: CASSDPRGNNEQFF.

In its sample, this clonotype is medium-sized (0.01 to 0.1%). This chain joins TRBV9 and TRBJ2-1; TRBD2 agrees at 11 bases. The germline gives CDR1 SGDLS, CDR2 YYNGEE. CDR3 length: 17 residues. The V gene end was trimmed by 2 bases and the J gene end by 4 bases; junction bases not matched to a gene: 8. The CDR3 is CASSVFPLAGGYNEQFF. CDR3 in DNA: TGTGCCAGCAGCGTTTTCCCGCTAGCGGGGGGTTACAATGAGCAGTTCTTC.